The rows below give T cell receptor beta chains drawn from one sample of a study of blood T cell repertoires in COVID-19. Measured with immunoSEQ multiplex PCR; TCRdb has only the in-frame clones, and not every one. The sample consists of about 140,000 clones, more than 75% of them appearing once. Sequences were obtained from peripheral blood. These TCRs come from a man over 45 who had recovered from COVID-19. CDR3s include the opening cysteine and the closing phenylalanine or tryptophan. The D gene is left open where the match is weak. Clone sizes are given selectively: once, few, many, or a class where the clone is expanded.

DNA: TGTGCCACCAGCAGAGCGGGACTGGCGGGGGCGTACAATGAGCAGTTCTTC
CDR3: CATSRAGLAGAYNEQFF
J: TRBJ2-1
D: NA
V: TRBV15
size: few

DNA: TGTGCCAGCAGTAGTAGAACCTACGAGCAGTACTTC
CDR3: CASSSRTYEQYF
J: TRBJ2-7
D: NA
V: TRBV27
size: NA

DNA: TGTGCCAGCGCCCCCGGACAGGGGGCCGGGGAGCTGTTTTTT
CDR3: CASAPGQGAGELFF
J: TRBJ2-2
D: TRBD1
V: TRBV19
size: once

DNA: TGTGCCAGTAGTCCGACAGGGGGCGGTGAAAAACTGTTTTTT
CDR3: CASSPTGGGEKLFF
J: TRBJ1-4
D: TRBD1
V: TRBV19
size: NA

DNA: TGTGCCTGGGGGACAGGGGGTGGTTTAGGCTACACCTTC
CDR3: CAWGTGGGLGYTF
J: TRBJ1-2
D: TRBD1
V: TRBV30
size: NA

DNA: TGTGCCATCAGTGCTGCTAGCGGGGGCTCTAGCACAGATACGCAGTATTTT
CDR3: CAISAASGGSSTDTQYF
J: TRBJ2-3
D: TRBD2
V: TRBV10-3
size: once

DNA: TGTGCCACCAGCAGTATCCATAGCGGGCGTACCTACGAGCAGTACTTC
CDR3: CATSSIHSGRTYEQYF
J: TRBJ2-7
D: TRBD2
V: TRBV15
size: NA

DNA: TGTGCCAGCAGCCGCAACAGCGGGGGGGCAGGGAATGAGCAGTTCTTC
CDR3: CASSRNSGGAGNEQFF
J: TRBJ2-1
D: TRBD2
V: TRBV7-3
size: NA

DNA: TGTGCCAGCAGTCCGGACAGTAACTATGGCTACACCTTC
CDR3: CASSPDSNYGYTF
J: TRBJ1-2
D: NA
V: TRBV2
size: NA

DNA: TGCAGCGGTGGGGGGATTGGGGAGCAGTACTTC
CDR3: CSGGGIGEQYF
J: TRBJ2-7
D: NA
V: TRBV29-1
size: NA

DNA: TGTGCCAGCAGTCTCAGGGGTATTGAGCAGTTCTTC
CDR3: CASSLRGIEQFF
J: TRBJ2-1
D: NA
V: TRBV11-3
size: NA

DNA: TGCGCCAGCAGCCAAGATATGAGACAGGGAGGCGCAAACTATGGCTACACCTTC
CDR3: CASSQDMRQGGANYGYTF
J: TRBJ1-2
D: TRBD1
V: TRBV4-3
size: NA

DNA: TGTGCCAGCAGCCTAACGGGACTAAATTACAATGAGCAGTTCTTC
CDR3: CASSLTGLNYNEQFF
J: TRBJ2-1
D: TRBD2
V: TRBV6-4
size: NA

DNA: TGTGCCAGCAGGGGGGGACAGGGGTTCTCCTACGAGCAGTACTTC
CDR3: CASRGGQGFSYEQYF
J: TRBJ2-7
D: TRBD1
V: TRBV6-6
size: NA

DNA: TGTGCCAGCAGTTCGGGACTTACGCAGTATTTT
CDR3: CASSSGLTQYF
J: TRBJ2-3
D: NA
V: TRBV12-3/TRBV12-4
size: NA

DNA: TGTGCCAGCTCACCTGCGCGGGGGGCCGGTACAGATACGCAGTATTTT
CDR3: CASSPARGAGTDTQYF
J: TRBJ2-3
D: TRBD2
V: TRBV18
size: NA

DNA: TGTGCCAGCAGCTTACTAGGGGGAAATCAGCCCCAGCATTTT
CDR3: CASSLLGGNQPQHF
J: TRBJ1-5
D: NA
V: TRBV7-2
size: NA

DNA: TGTGCCAGCAGTATAGCCCGGGATACGCAGTATTTT
CDR3: CASSIARDTQYF
J: TRBJ2-3
D: NA
V: TRBV6-2/TRBV6-3
size: NA

DNA: TGTGCCAGCAGTAAAATGGGACTAGCGGGGGGGAAAGAGACCCAGTACTTC
CDR3: CASSKMGLAGGKETQYF
J: TRBJ2-5
D: TRBD2
V: TRBV2
size: few

DNA: TGTGCCAGCGCAGCCGGGACTAGCTACAATGAGCAGTTCTTC
CDR3: CASAAGTSYNEQFF
J: TRBJ2-1
D: TRBD2
V: TRBV27
size: NA

DNA: TGTGCAAGTCGCTCAATGCCCCCTAAGACAGGGGGTTACGAGCAGTACTTC
CDR3: CASRSMPPKTGGYEQYF
J: TRBJ2-7
D: NA
V: TRBV12-2
size: NA

DNA: TGCGCCAGCAGCTTGGAAGGACAGGGGGTCACTGAAGCTTTCTTT
CDR3: CASSLEGQGVTEAFF
J: TRBJ1-1
D: TRBD1
V: TRBV5-1
size: NA

DNA: TGTGCCAGCAGCTTAGAGGGTACAGGGCTACCCCCAAGAGACACCCAGTACTTC
CDR3: CASSLEGTGLPPRDTQYF
J: TRBJ2-5
D: NA
V: TRBV11-3
size: NA

DNA: TGCGCCAGCAGTAAACATTTCCCCGGCCAGGCTGCAACTAATGAAAAACTGTTTTTT
CDR3: CASSKHFPGQAATNEKLFF
J: TRBJ1-4
D: NA
V: TRBV10-2
size: NA

DNA: TGTGCCAGCAGCGATCACGGACAGGGCCAAGATGGCTACACCTTC
CDR3: CASSDHGQGQDGYTF
J: TRBJ1-2
D: TRBD1
V: TRBV5-4
size: NA

DNA: TGTGCCAGCAGTCAAACCGGGACAGGGAGATCACCCCTCCACTTT
CDR3: CASSQTGTGRSPLHF
J: TRBJ1-6
D: TRBD1
V: TRBV25-1
size: NA

DNA: TGCGCCAGCAGCCCGCCTACAGGGTCTGGGTCTGAAGCTTTCTTT
CDR3: CASSPPTGSGSEAFF
J: TRBJ1-1
D: NA
V: TRBV5-1
size: NA

DNA: TGTGCCAGCAGTTCTCAACCAGGAGAAGCTTTCTTT
CDR3: CASSSQPGEAFF
J: TRBJ1-1
D: NA
V: TRBV6-5
size: NA

DNA: TGTGCCAGCTCACCACAAAACAGGGGTAAGGCTGAAGCTTTCTTT
CDR3: CASSPQNRGKAEAFF
J: TRBJ1-1
D: TRBD1
V: TRBV18
size: NA

DNA: TGCGCCAGCAGCCAGGTGGTAGGGCGGAGGACTGAAGCTTTCTTT
CDR3: CASSQVVGRRTEAFF
J: TRBJ1-1
D: NA
V: TRBV4-3
size: NA

DNA: TGTGCCATCAGTGTGGGGGACAGGGGCCACGAGCAGTACTTC
CDR3: CAISVGDRGHEQYF
J: TRBJ2-7
D: TRBD1
V: TRBV10-3
size: NA

DNA: TGTGCCAGCAGCCAAACGACGACCGCCCCGGGGGGCTACACCTTC
CDR3: CASSQTTTAPGGYTF
J: TRBJ1-2
D: NA
V: TRBV4-2
size: NA

DNA: TGTGCCAGTAGTATCGGGACTAGCGGGGGGAGAGAGACCCAGTACTTC
CDR3: CASSIGTSGGRETQYF
J: TRBJ2-5
D: TRBD2
V: TRBV19
size: once

DNA: TGTGCCACCAGGCTCGGGGCTAATGAAAAACTGTTTTTT
CDR3: CATRLGANEKLFF
J: TRBJ1-4
D: NA
V: TRBV6-5
size: NA

DNA: TGTGCCAGCAGTGAAGCGCCGGGGGTTGCAAATCAGCCCCAGCATTTT
CDR3: CASSEAPGVANQPQHF
J: TRBJ1-5
D: NA
V: TRBV6-1
size: NA

DNA: TGTGCCAGCAGCGCCCACCCTCCAGGGGAGCGGGGCTACACCTTC
CDR3: CASSAHPPGERGYTF
J: TRBJ1-2
D: NA
V: TRBV6-2/TRBV6-3
size: NA

DNA: TGTGCCAGCAGCTTAGGGCCGAACAATGAGCAGTTCTTC
CDR3: CASSLGPNNEQFF
J: TRBJ2-1
D: NA
V: TRBV11-2
size: NA

DNA: TGTGCCAGCAGCGTGGGACAGGGGTTCACAGATACGCAGTATTTT
CDR3: CASSVGQGFTDTQYF
J: TRBJ2-3
D: TRBD1
V: TRBV7-6
size: NA

DNA: TGCGCCAGCAGCCAAGTACGTAGGACAGAGAATACCTATGGCTACACCTTC
CDR3: CASSQVRRTENTYGYTF
J: TRBJ1-2
D: NA
V: TRBV4-3
size: NA

DNA: TGTGCCAGTAGTACCCTAACAGGGACAGGGGTTACTAACTATGGCTACACCTTC
CDR3: CASSTLTGTGVTNYGYTF
J: TRBJ1-2
D: TRBD1
V: TRBV19
size: NA

DNA: TGTGCCTGGAGCCGGGGACAGCTCTATAATTCACCCCTCCACTTT
CDR3: CAWSRGQLYNSPLHF
J: TRBJ1-6
D: TRBD1
V: TRBV30
size: few

DNA: TGTGCCAGCAGCTTATCGGCTAGCGGGGCTGCAGATACGCAGTATTTT
CDR3: CASSLSASGAADTQYF
J: TRBJ2-3
D: TRBD2
V: TRBV7-3
size: few

DNA: TGTGCCAGCTCACTCCGCGCGGGAGATACGCAGTATTTT
CDR3: CASSLRAGDTQYF
J: TRBJ2-3
D: NA
V: TRBV18
size: NA

DNA: TGCGCCAGCAGCTTACTACAGGGTAGGGGGTATGGCTACACCTTC
CDR3: CASSLLQGRGYGYTF
J: TRBJ1-2
D: NA
V: TRBV5-1
size: NA

DNA: TGTGCCAGCATTTGGACAGGGGACGCTGGAAACACCATATATTTT
CDR3: CASIWTGDAGNTIYF
J: TRBJ1-3
D: TRBD1
V: TRBV7-6
size: NA